This T cell receptor (beta chain) stems from a study of blood T cell repertoires in COVID-19. Study overall: Samples taken during acute and convalescent COVID-19 were collected in the United States, Italy and Spain. PBMCs, B-cell-depleted T cells, or T cells provided the cDNA or gDNA that made up the material.

V was cut by 4 bases and J by 5 bases, with 11 bases left in between. This CDR3 region has 13 residues. Germline-derived CDR1 and CDR2 are SSHAT and FNYEAQ (reference sequence). A remark on this clone: Distinct nucleotide sequences in the sample also encode this CDR3.

In the original analysis: It was from reference gene primer amplification that nucleated cell counts were estimated. Clones were read by immunoSEQ multiplex PCR, and TCRdb kept only the in-frame ones, dropping some. That table gives V, J and clone size, and the DNA gave D and trimming. The sample has about 160,000 clones, about 81% seen once. The chain couples TRBV7-7 to TRBJ2-5; tentatively, D is TRBD2 (7 bases). The specimen sequenced was peripheral blood. This clonotype was obtained from a human donor in a cohort sampled during active COVID-19. The CDR3 nucleotides are TGTGCCAGCAGCTCGGGGGGCGGGGAGACCCAGTACTTC. It translates to CASSSGGGETQYF.